Each of the 13 T cell receptor beta chains below was sequenced from the same sample in a study of shared clonotypes between healthy human individuals. Assay: immunoSEQ multiplex PCR; the TCRdb copy retains only in-frame clones and omits some. Of about a million clones in the sample, roughly 80% were seen once. Material: memory CD4+ T cells from PBMCs. Subset: CD45RA-negative fraction. These receptors all stem from a man aged 18-30 years in good health. Some clones in this sample may be carry-over from other donors' samples.

Note on this clone: One base away lies a much larger clone, so this may be a sequencing read error. The chain combines TRBV27 with TRBJ1-5, with 9 bases lining up with TRBD1. Per germline, CDR1 MNHEY and CDR2 SMNVEV (reference sequence). The CDR3 has 14 residues. This CDR3 reads CASRGTGSNQHQHF. The DNA of the CDR3 is TGTGCCAGCCGAGGGACAGGGAGCAATCAGCACCAGCATTTT.

This rearrangement joins TRBV7-6 to TRBJ2-2; TRBD2 agrees at 9 bases. This CDR3 comprises 16 residues. Trimming took 4 bases from V and 1 from J; bases not matched to a gene: 4. Looked up from germline, CDR1 is SGHVS and CDR2 is FNYEAQ. The CDR3 nucleotides are TGTGCCAGCAGCTCTCAGACTAGCGGGAACACCGGGGAGCTGTTTTTT. Amino acids: CASSSQTSGNTGELFF.

The table lists this clone with many counts. The same CDR3 arises from other DNA sequences in this sample as well. The chain employs TRBV5-1 and TRBJ2-5; D is uncertain. The V gene lost 2 bases and the J gene lost 2 bases, with 7 bases spanning the gap. From germline, CDR1 is SGHRS and CDR2 YFSETQ. The CDR3 spans 13 residues. CDR3 amino acids: CASSLEVQETQYF. The CDR3 region has the DNA TGCGCCAGCAGCTTAGAAGTTCAAGAGACCCAGTACTTC.

This chain connects TRBV30 to TRBJ1-1; TRBD1 might be the D (5 bases). Per germline, CDR1 GTSNPN and CDR2 SVGIG (reference sequence). This CDR3 has 17 amino acids. V gave up 1 base and J gave up 11 bases, with 29 bases separating them. The chain's CDR3 is CAWSAVLYTNRGSTAFF. For the CDR3, the DNA is TGTGCCTGGAGTGCCGTTTTGTACACAAACCGGGGGAGTACGGCTTTCTTT. The full variable domain, in which reference TRBV30 and TRBJ1-1 provide the parts outside the CDR3, is SQTIHQWPATLVQPVGSPLSLECTVEGTSNPNLYWYRQAAGRGLQLLFYSVGIGQISSEVPQNLSASRPQDRQFILSSKKLLLSDSGFYLCAWSAVLYTNRGSTAFFGQGTRLTVV.

The sample holds a few counts of this clone. The chain has TRBV6-1 and TRBJ2-1; 7 bases line up with TRBD2. The V gene end was trimmed by 1 base and the J gene end by 10 bases; junction bases not matched to a gene: 10. The CDR3 loop spans 15 amino acids. Germline lookup yields CDR1 MNHNS and CDR2 SASEGT. CDR3 DNA: TGTGCCAGCAGTGAAGGGACTAGTTTGTGGAAGGAGCAGTTCTTC. Protein: CASSEGTSLWKEQFF.

V and J are TRBV20-1 and TRBJ2-5; no reliable D call. The CDR3 is 11 amino acids. V was trimmed by 6 bases and J by 7 bases, leaving 12 bases between them. Looked up from germline, CDR1 is DFQATT and CDR2 is SNEGSKA (reference sequence). Written as DNA, the CDR3 is TGCAGTGCCCACCGGTTGGGGACCCAGTACTTC. Translation gives CSAHRLGTQYF.

V gene TRBV25-1 combines with J gene TRBJ2-1; 9 positions match TRBD2. J gave up 1 base and V 3 bases, and 4 bases lay outside the gene matches. The CDR3 contains 16 residues. In germline, CDR1 is MGHDK, CDR2 SYGVNS. CDR3 DNA sequence: TGTGCCAGCAGTGACTTAGCGGGAGTTTCCTACAATGAGCAGTTCTTC. Its translation: CASSDLAGVSYNEQFF.

CDR3 nucleotide sequence: TGTGCCAGCAGCTTAGTAGCACTAGCGGGAGTTGAGACCCAGTACTTC. Residues: CASSLVALAGVETQYF. The chain is built from TRBV7-2 and TRBJ2-5; 11 bases align to TRBD2. J gave up 5 bases and V 1 base, and 6 bases lay outside the gene matches. The V gene's germline CDR1 is SGHTA and CDR2 FQGNSA. This CDR3 is 16 amino acids long.

This chain joins TRBV18 and TRBJ2-7; TRBD1 matches at 10 bases. The CDR3 extends over 14 amino acids. Per germline, CDR1 KGHSH and CDR2 LQKENI. V gave up 4 bases and J gave up 3 bases; unmatched junction bases: 3. CDR3 nucleotide sequence: TGTGCCAGCTCACAGGGACAGGGGTTCTACGAGCAGTACTTC. Translated, it gives CASSQGQGFYEQYF.

This clone appeared a few times. The chain couples TRBV9 to TRBJ2-1; 9 nucleotides align to TRBD2. Trimming at V came to 0 bases and at J to 6 bases, leaving 4 bases not matched to a gene. Germline V CDR1 and CDR2: SGDLS, YYNGEE. The CDR3 totals 15 residues. The DNA of the CDR3 is TGTGCCAGCAGCGTAGAGGGCGGGAGGGCCAATGAGCAGTTCTTC. Its translation: CASSVEGGRANEQFF.

The chain combines TRBV5-6 with TRBJ2-1; no definite D call. Trimming shortened V by 4 bases and J by 0 bases, and 14 bases separated the two germline ends. This CDR3 spans 16 amino acids. CDR1 and CDR2 from the germline V gene are SGHDT and YYEEEE. Written as DNA, the CDR3 is TGTGCCAGCAGCCTAGGTCGGGCGTACTCCTACAATGAGCAGTTCTTC. Its translation: CASSLGRAYSYNEQFF.

Comment on this clone: The same CDR3 can be traced to other DNA sequences in this sample. This chain links TRBV29-1 with TRBJ1-1, with D unclear. Trimming pared 5 bases from V and 0 bases from J, leaving 7 bases between. The CDR3 loop spans 12 amino acids. CDR1 is SQVTM, CDR2 ANQGSEA, per germline. The CDR3 DNA sequence: TGCAGCGTTCGTGGGTTGAACACTGAAGCTTTCTTT. It yields the protein CSVRGLNTEAFF. Together with reference TRBV29-1 and TRBJ1-1, the CDR3 gives the full variable domain: SAVISQKPSRDICQRGTSLTIQCQVDSQVTMMFWYRQQPGQSLTLIATANQGSEATYESGFVIDKFPISRPNLTFSTLTVSNMSPEDSSIYLCSVRGLNTEAFFGQGTRLTVV.

The rearrangement joins TRBV7-9 to TRBJ2-1; perhaps D is TRBD1 or TRBD2 (5 bases each). The CDR3 spans 18 residues. Trimming pared 4 bases from V and 2 bases from J, leaving 21 bases between. Looked up from germline, CDR1 is SEHNR and CDR2 is FQNEAQ (reference sequence). CDR3 in DNA: TGTGCCAGCAGCTCCCTCTCCGGGGCCCGACAAACCTACAATGAGCAGTTCTTC. Encoded protein: CASSSLSGARQTYNEQFF.